These 24 T cell receptor beta chains share one sample of origin, sequenced in a study of T cell responses to AZD1222 COVID-19 vaccine. Assay: immunoSEQ multiplex PCR; the TCRdb copy retains only in-frame clones and omits some. The table shows more than 60,000 clones, with over 75% occurring only once. The sequences come from peripheral blood, collected on day 0 of AZD1222 vaccination. All receptors derive from an adult in good health.

This chain links TRBV9 with TRBJ2-3; D gene unclear. V lost 2 bases, J lost 4 bases, and 5 bases lay in between. Per the germline V gene, CDR1 is SGDLS and CDR2 is YYNGEE. The CDR3 has 12 amino acids. Written as DNA, the CDR3 is TGTGCCAGCAGCGTGCAGTCAGATACGCAGTATTTT. This translates into CASSVQSDTQYF.

This clone is a singleton in its sample. This chain uses TRBV2 with TRBJ2-5; no clear D. CDR3 size: 17 residues. Looked up from germline, CDR1 is SNHLY and CDR2 is FYNNEI. V lost 3 bases and J lost 0, with 17 bases in between. The CDR3: CASSDTRLNPYQETQYF. DNA for the CDR3: TGTGCCAGCAGTGACACTCGCCTAAACCCGTACCAAGAGACCCAGTACTTC.

The genes are TRBV5-1 and TRBJ2-7; 8 bases align to TRBD2. The CDR3 runs to 15 residues. Trimming took 6 bases from V and 1 from J; bases not matched to a gene: 9. CDR1 and CDR2 from the germline V gene are SGHRS and YFSETQ. As DNA, the CDR3 is TGCGCCAGCACCCTTAGCGGGGAGCCTTCCTACGAGCAGTACTTC. Translating gives CASTLSGEPSYEQYF.

This clone was seen just once. This chain joins TRBV11-2 and TRBJ2-1; D might be TRBD1 or TRBD2, each matching 6 bases. The CDR3 spans 15 residues. Trimming shortened V by 5 bases and J by 10 bases, and 21 bases separated the two germline ends. The germline V gene has CDR1 SGHAT and CDR2 FQNNGV. CDR3 sequence reads: CASSRTVFGGWEQFF. The CDR3, as DNA: TGTGCCAGCAGCCGGACAGTATTCGGGGGATGGGAGCAGTTCTTC.

This sequence joins TRBV6-5 and TRBJ1-1; D call uncertain. V lost 0 bases and J lost 0, with 5 bases in between. Germline V gives CDR1 MNHEY, CDR2 SVGAGI. This CDR3 contains 14 residues. CDR3 protein: CASSYSSLNTEAFF. The DNA of the CDR3 is TGTGCCAGCAGTTACTCTTCTCTGAACACTGAAGCTTTCTTT.

The rearrangement joins TRBV5-5 to TRBJ1-5; D may be TRBD1 (5 bases). The germline V gene encodes CDR1 SGHKS and CDR2 YYEKEE (reference sequence). V shed 0 bases and J shed 3 bases, with 10 bases lying between them. There are 15 residues in the CDR3. CDR3 nucleotide sequence: TGTGCCAGCAGCTTGGGGGGCGGCTTCAATCAGCCCCAGCATTTT. This encodes CASSLGGGFNQPQHF.

The gene calls are TRBV19 and TRBJ2-7, with 7 bases that match TRBD1. Looked up from germline, CDR1 is LNHDA and CDR2 is SQIVND (reference sequence). CDR3 size: 13 residues. The junction had 2 bases not matched to a gene; V was cut back by 5 bases and J by 1 base. The CDR3 spells CASSRQGSYEQYF. CDR3 DNA: TGTGCCAGTAGTCGACAGGGTTCCTACGAGCAGTACTTC.

The gene calls are TRBV7-8 and TRBJ1-5; 8 nucleotides match TRBD1. Per the germline V gene, CDR1 is SGHVS and CDR2 is FQNEAQ. There are 14 residues in the CDR3. After removal of 1 base from V and 5 bases from J, the junction contained 1 base not matched to a gene. CDR3 DNA sequence: TGTGCCAGCAGCTTAGTACAGGGGGATCAGCCCCAGCATTTT. It is translated as CASSLVQGDQPQHF.

This sequence joins TRBV19 and TRBJ1-5, with D perhaps TRBD1 (6 bases). Per the germline V gene, CDR1 is LNHDA and CDR2 is SQIVND (reference sequence). Trimming left V 5 bases short and J 8 bases short, with 13 bases between. The CDR3 runs to 13 residues. CDR3 in amino acids: CASSFQGQKPQHF. The CDR3, as DNA: TGTGCCAGTAGTTTCCAGGGGCAAAAGCCCCAGCATTTT.

The chain employs TRBV7-9 and TRBJ1-1; unclear D gene. The CDR3 totals 13 residues. CDR1 SEHNR and CDR2 FQNEAQ come from the germline V gene (reference sequence). Trimming cost V 3 bases and J 4 bases, with 9 bases left between them. The CDR3 spells CASSFEGITEAFF. CDR3 in DNA: TGTGCCAGCAGCTTTGAGGGTATCACTGAAGCTTTCTTT.

The rearrangement uses TRBV9 and TRBJ1-2; TRBD1 agrees at 9 bases. Germline lookup yields CDR1 SGDLS and CDR2 YYNGEE. With 2 bases clipped from V and 2 bases from J, the junction kept 10 bases outside the gene matches. This CDR3 contains 17 residues. For the CDR3, the DNA is TGTGCCAGCAGCGTCCGGGACAGGGATAGAGCCAACTATGGCTACACCTTC. As protein: CASSVRDRDRANYGYTF.

This chain joins TRBV9 and TRBJ1-1; D remains ambiguous. Germline lookup yields CDR1 SGDLS and CDR2 YYNGEE. The CDR3 totals 12 residues. V shed 7 bases and J shed 0 bases, with 7 bases lying between them. CDR3 sequence: CASSLVNTEAFF. The CDR3 coding sequence is TGTGCCAGCTCTCTGGTGAACACTGAAGCTTTCTTT.

This sequence joins TRBV11-3 and TRBJ1-1; TRBD1 might be the D (5 bases). Trimming left V 3 bases short and J 1 base short, with 12 bases between. CDR1 and CDR2 (germline): SGHNT, YENEEA. The CDR3 is 15 residues long. Here the CDR3 reads CASSFRRGRNTEAFF. DNA for the CDR3: TGTGCCAGCAGCTTCAGGAGGGGCCGGAACACTGAAGCTTTCTTT.

The chain combines TRBV30 with TRBJ2-2; TRBD1 matches at 7 bases. V gave up 8 bases and J gave up 4 bases; unmatched junction bases: 7. The CDR3 is 13 amino acids. Per the germline V gene, CDR1 is GTSNPN and CDR2 is SVGIG (reference sequence). The CDR3 DNA reads as TGTGCCCGTAAAAAGGGGGCCACCGGGGAGCTGTTTTTT. It yields the protein CARKKGATGELFF. The full variable domain, with the rest looked up from reference TRBV30 and TRBJ2-2, is SQTIHQWPATLVQPVGSPLSLECTVEGTSNPNLYWYRQAAGRGLQLLFYSVGIGQISSEVPQNLSASRPQDRQFILSSKKLLLSDSGFYLCARKKGATGELFFGEGSRLTVL.

The chain joins TRBV6-5 to TRBJ1-4; D unclear. The CDR3 extends over 16 amino acids. The V gene's germline CDR1 is MNHEY and CDR2 SVGAGI. Trimming shortened V by 2 bases and J by 5 bases, and 15 bases separated the two germline ends. The CDR3 DNA reads TGTGCCAGCAGTTACCTTCCTGGAAGAGGAAATGAAAAACTGTTTTTT. Protein: CASSYLPGRGNEKLFF.

The genes are TRBV5-3 and TRBJ1-3; unclear D gene. TRBV5-3 is an ORF, and what it does is uncertain. There are 14 residues in the CDR3. V lost 0 bases to trimming and J lost 2 bases, with 6 bases between them. DNA of the CDR3: TGTGCCAGAAGCTTGGGTGCTCCTGGAAACACCATATATTTT. It codes for CARSLGAPGNTIYF.

This sequence joins TRBV10-2 and TRBJ2-6; 11 nucleotides align to TRBD2. Per germline, CDR1 WSHSY and CDR2 SAAADI. The V segment lost 4 bases and the J segment 0 bases; nucleotides outside the gene matches: 5. The length of the CDR3 is 18 residues. The DNA for the CDR3 is TGCGCCAGCAGTGGAAATACTAGCGGGAGCTCTGGGGCCAACGTCCTGACTTTC. As protein: CASSGNTSGSSGANVLTF.

This chain links TRBV30 with TRBJ1-5; 7 positions match TRBD1. CDR1 is GTSNPN, CDR2 SVGIG, per germline (reference sequence). CDR3 length: 16 amino acids. V lost 2 bases to trimming and J lost 3 bases; unmatched junction nucleotides: 10. This chain's CDR3 is CAWSPSGTDLNQPQHF. CDR3 nucleotide sequence: TGTGCCTGGAGTCCATCCGGGACAGACCTCAATCAGCCCCAGCATTTT.

The chain carries TRBV6-5 and TRBJ1-1; D gene ambiguous. This CDR3 is 14 amino acids long. Looked up from germline, CDR1 is MNHEY and CDR2 is SVGAGI. V was cut by 2 bases and J by 1 base, with 8 bases left in between. CDR3: CASSYGYGNTEAFF. The DNA for the CDR3 is TGTGCCAGCAGTTACGGTTATGGGAACACTGAAGCTTTCTTT.

For the CDR3, the DNA is TGTGCCAGTAGTGGTTTACGGGGGGTCCATGGCTACACCTTC. Its translation is CASSGLRGVHGYTF. The V call is TRBV19, the J call TRBJ1-2; tentative D call: TRBD1 (5 bases). Germline V CDR1 and CDR2: LNHDA, SQIVND (reference sequence). V was cut by 5 bases and J by 6 bases, with 16 bases left in between. The CDR3 totals 14 residues.

This clone is categorized as medium-sized. The rearrangement joins TRBV18 to TRBJ1-2; 9 positions agree with TRBD1. V lost 1 base and J lost 2; bases outside the gene matches: 8. The CDR3 runs to 17 residues. CDR1 and CDR2 from the germline V gene are KGHSH and LQKENI. The CDR3: CASSPQDRGLGNYGYTF. The CDR3 DNA follows: TGTGCCAGCTCACCACAGGACAGGGGTCTGGGGAACTATGGCTACACCTTC.

This rearrangement joins TRBV5-6 to TRBJ2-2; 9 bases match TRBD2. V trimming: 10 bases; J trimming: 4 bases; junction bases outside the gene matches: 11. This CDR3 has 15 amino acids. Germline lookup yields CDR1 SGHDT and CDR2 YYEEEE. This CDR3 reads CASHRGGGSTGELFF. DNA for the CDR3: TGTGCCTCCCATCGCGGGGGGGGAAGCACCGGGGAGCTGTTTTTT.

The V call is TRBV6-2 or TRBV6-3, the J call TRBJ1-2; no clear D gene. V dropped 4 bases and J dropped 2 bases, with 14 bases sitting between them. Germline V gives CDR1 MNHEY, CDR2 SVGEGT. CDR3 length: 15 amino acids. CDR3 DNA: TGTGCCAGCAGTTCCTACAGAGAATCCAACTATGGCTACACCTTC. Protein: CASSSYRESNYGYTF.

The V and J genes are TRBV28 and TRBJ1-3; TRBD1 matches at 8 bases. V trimming: 6 bases; J trimming: 0 bases; junction bases outside the gene matches: 10. This CDR3 region has 17 residues. The germline CDR1 and CDR2 sequences are MDHEN and SYDVKM. CDR3 residues: CASSRLTGANSGNTIYF. CDR3 coding DNA: TGTGCCAGCAGCCGATTGACAGGGGCCAACTCTGGAAACACCATATATTTT. The full variable domain, in which reference TRBV28 and TRBJ1-3 provide the parts outside the CDR3, is DVKVTQSSRYLVKRTGEKVFLECVQDMDHENMFWYRQDPGLGLRLIYFSYDVKMKEKGDIPEGYSVSREKKERFSLILESASTNQTSMYLCASSRLTGANSGNTIYFGEGSWLTVV.